Following are 21 T cell receptor beta chains from one sample sequenced in a study of OX40 agonist ivuxolimab in advanced cancers. The repertoire was sequenced with immunoSEQ multiplex PCR; TCRdb's copy has only in-frame clones and lacks some. The sample shows about 52,000 clones, roughly nine tenths of them seen only once. Specimen: CD4+ or CD8+ T cells sorted from blood, collected in a trial of the OX40 agonist ivuxolimab. The receptor set was obtained from an adult with an advanced solid tumor such as melanoma, head and neck, liver or kidney cancer.

The rearrangement joins TRBV7-8 to TRBJ2-1; D is perhaps TRBD2 (6 bases). Trimming removed 2 bases at V and 4 bases at J, with 15 bases between. This CDR3 spans 16 amino acids. The germline gives CDR1 SGHVS, CDR2 FQNEAQ. The CDR3, as DNA: TGTGCCAGCAGCTTATCCGGGACTCCCCCTTACAATGAGCAGTTCTTC. It yields the protein CASSLSGTPPYNEQFF.

The chain couples TRBV7-9 to TRBJ2-7, with TRBD1 identical over 10 bases. Germline V CDR1 and CDR2: SEHNR, FQNEAQ (reference sequence). CDR3 length: 15 residues. V lost 5 bases to trimming and J lost 7 bases; unmatched junction nucleotides: 11. DNA for the CDR3: TGTGCCAGCAGCCCCCTCCGGGACAGGGGTTATGAGCAGTACTTC. Translating it yields CASSPLRDRGYEQYF.

The chain is built from TRBV27 and TRBJ2-5, with D possibly being TRBD1 or TRBD2 (5 bases each). This CDR3 region has 13 residues. Trimming shortened V by 2 bases and J by 5 bases, and 9 bases separated the two germline ends. Germline CDR1 is MNHEY and CDR2 is SMNVEV (reference sequence). For the CDR3, the DNA is TGTGCCAGCAGTTTACGAGGGGAGGAGACCCAGTACTTC. This gives the protein CASSLRGEETQYF.

The chain links TRBV5-1 to TRBJ2-7; no definite D call. Between the trimmed V and J ends, which lost 4 bases and 4 bases, there was a span of 9 bases. Germline CDR1 is SGHRS and CDR2 is YFSETQ. This CDR3 region has 12 residues. The CDR3: CASSPNLYEQYF. The CDR3 region has the DNA TGCGCCAGCAGCCCGAACCTATACGAGCAGTACTTC.

This chain's CDR3 is CAWTRGQGAREQYF. CDR3 coding DNA: TGTGCCTGGACAAGGGGACAGGGGGCTCGCGAGCAGTACTTC. This rearrangement joins TRBV30 to TRBJ2-7; 12 bases line up with TRBD1. V gave up 4 bases and J gave up 6 bases; unmatched junction bases: 7. Per germline, CDR1 GTSNPN and CDR2 SVGIG (reference sequence). The CDR3 contains 14 residues.

The rearrangement uses TRBV11-2 and TRBJ2-4; 8 bases are shared with TRBD2. The V and J ends lost 1 base and 7 bases, in that order; junction bases with no gene match: 3. The CDR3 extends over 14 amino acids. The germline CDR1 and CDR2 sequences are SGHAT and FQNNGV. CDR3 amino acids: CASSLGPGGNIQYF. The CDR3 region has the DNA TGTGCCAGCAGCTTAGGGCCGGGGGGGAACATTCAGTACTTC.

V usage is TRBV7-9 and J usage is TRBJ2-5; no clear D gene. There are 12 residues in the CDR3. V dropped 3 bases and J dropped 4 bases, with 6 bases sitting between them. Per the germline V gene, CDR1 is SEHNR and CDR2 is FQNEAQ (reference sequence). CDR3: CASSFSSETQYF. The CDR3 DNA reads as TGTGCCAGCAGCTTTAGTTCAGAGACCCAGTACTTC.

As concerns this clone: Within the sample, other DNA sequences also encode this same CDR3. The chain carries TRBV29-1 and TRBJ2-7, with D possibly matching TRBD1 (5 bases). The CDR3 loop spans 14 amino acids. Germline V gene sequence: CDR1 SQVTM, CDR2 ANQGSEA. Trimming removed 3 bases from V and 3 bases from J, with 15 bases in between. The CDR3, as DNA: TGCAGCGTTGAGGGGCAGGGAAGGGACTACGAGCAGTACTTC. Translated, it gives CSVEGQGRDYEQYF.

V gene TRBV30 combines with J gene TRBJ1-1; D is undetermined. V dropped 2 bases and J dropped 1 base, with 14 bases sitting between them. The germline V gene encodes CDR1 GTSNPN and CDR2 SVGIG (reference sequence). The CDR3 is 15 residues long. CDR3 sequence: CAWSHGPRWNTEAFF. DNA for the CDR3: TGTGCCTGGAGTCACGGGCCTAGGTGGAACACTGAAGCTTTCTTT.

The CDR3 nucleotides read TGTGCCAGCAGCTTATCGACTGTCCCGCTCTATGGCTACACCTTC. Protein sequence: CASSLSTVPLYGYTF. J is TRBJ1-2 and V is TRBV5-6; D is ambiguous. CDR1 SGHDT and CDR2 YYEEEE come from the germline V gene. V was cut by 2 bases and J by 4 bases, with 15 bases left in between. The CDR3 is made up of 15 amino acids.

This chain links TRBV4-3 with TRBJ2-7; 8 bases map to TRBD2. V dropped 3 bases and J dropped 0; count of bases not matched to a gene: 4. This CDR3 contains 15 residues. Germline CDR1 and CDR2: LGHNA and YSLEER. In DNA form, the CDR3 reads TGCGCCAGCAGCCAGGTCGCGGGGGGCTCCTACGAGCAGTACTTC. Its translation: CASSQVAGGSYEQYF.

The chain has TRBV6-5 and TRBJ2-2; TRBD1 aligns across 10 bases. Germline assignment: CDR1 MNHEY and CDR2 SVGAGI. This CDR3 contains 16 residues. The J segment lost 5 bases and the V segment lost 4 bases, leaving 7 bases of the junction unmatched. CDR3 DNA: TGTGCCAGCAGTTTTTCCGACAGGGGGCTAACCGGGGAGCTGTTTTTT. This sequence encodes CASSFSDRGLTGELFF.

The chain is built from TRBV11-1 and TRBJ2-1; 7 bases align to TRBD2. Trimming cost V 2 bases and J 4 bases; bases outside gene matches: 8. The CDR3 loop spans 16 amino acids. Germline-derived CDR1 and CDR2 are SGHAT and FQDESV (reference sequence). The CDR3 reads CASSLSLAALYNEQFF. The CDR3 region has the DNA TGTGCCAGCAGCTTATCCCTAGCGGCCCTTTACAATGAGCAGTTCTTC.

This chain uses TRBV27 with TRBJ2-1; the D is unclear. Deletions cut 2 bases from V and 7 bases from J, with 6 bases between. Germline CDR1 is MNHEY and CDR2 is SMNVEV (reference sequence). The CDR3 extends over 12 amino acids. The CDR3 coding sequence is TGTGCCAGCAGTTTAATGGGGAATGAGCAGTTCTTC. Its translation: CASSLMGNEQFF.

CDR3 loop: CASSQSVGTQGYEQYF. In DNA form, the CDR3 reads TGTGCCAGCAGCCAAAGCGTCGGGACCCAAGGCTACGAGCAGTACTTC. The V gene is TRBV4-2, the J gene TRBJ2-7, with D tentatively TRBD1 or TRBD2 (5 bases each). This CDR3 has 16 amino acids. The germline V and J ends were trimmed by 2 bases and 3 bases, with 17 bases remaining between them. From germline, CDR1 is LGHNA and CDR2 YNFKEQ.

This sequence joins TRBV6-5 and TRBJ2-1; 14 nucleotides agree with TRBD2. The ends lost 5 bases at V and 13 bases at J; junction bases unmatched: 7. This CDR3 is built from 14 residues. The germline CDR1 and CDR2 sequences are MNHEY and SVGAGI. CDR3 in DNA: TGTGCCAGCAGTGGTGGACTAGCGGGGGGACCACAGTTCTTC. It translates to CASSGGLAGGPQFF.

The count of this clone is one. This rearrangement joins TRBV9 to TRBJ2-1; 9 bases align to TRBD2. The trim removed 0 bases at V and 6 bases at J, leaving 1 base unmatched. Germline V gene data show CDR1 as SGDLS and CDR2 as YYNGEE. The CDR3 contains 14 residues. The CDR3 loop is CASSVGGGANEQFF. The CDR3 bases are TGTGCCAGCAGCGTAGGCGGGGGGGCCAATGAGCAGTTCTTC.

The chain joins TRBV2 to TRBJ2-3, with D perhaps being TRBD1 or TRBD2 (5 bases each). The V and J ends lost 6 bases and 5 bases respectively, with 21 bases between them. CDR3 size: 16 residues. Looked up from germline, CDR1 is SNHLY and CDR2 is FYNNEI. This CDR3 reads CASSPRGDREEDTQYF. CDR3 DNA sequence: TGTGCCAGCAGCCCCCGTGGGGACCGCGAGGAAGATACGCAGTATTTT. Together with reference TRBV2 and TRBJ2-3, the CDR3 gives the full variable domain: EPEVTQTPSHQVTQMGQEVILRCVPISNHLYFYWYRQILGQKVEFLVSFYNNEISEKSEIFDDQFSVERPDGSNFTLKIRSTKLEDSAMYFCASSPRGDREEDTQYFGPGTRLTVL.

The chain is built from TRBV19 and TRBJ1-5; 8 nucleotides line up with TRBD1. Germline CDR1 is LNHDA and CDR2 is SQIVND (reference sequence). The length of the CDR3 is 15 residues. Germline trimming cut 2 bases from V and 0 bases from J; bases unmatched to any gene: 0. In nucleotides, the CDR3 is TGTGCCAGTAGTATAACAGGGGGTAGCAATCAGCCCCAGCATTTT. It codes for CASSITGGSNQPQHF.

V usage is TRBV4-3 and J usage is TRBJ1-4, with D unresolved. The CDR3 contains 17 residues. Germline V gives CDR1 LGHNA, CDR2 YSLEER. V lost 3 bases and J lost 4, with 18 bases in between. DNA of the CDR3: TGCGCCAGCAGCCAGGCCCCACCGGGCCCGTTTAATGAAAAACTGTTTTTT. Translated, it gives CASSQAPPGPFNEKLFF.

This chain joins TRBV5-3 and TRBJ1-4; 7 nucleotides align to TRBD1. TRBV5-3 is treated as an ORF (open reading frame) with a function not yet certain. Trimming at V came to 0 bases and at J to 8 bases, leaving 10 bases not matched to a gene. This CDR3 region has 16 residues. The chain's CDR3 is CARSLARTGGGEKLFF. The CDR3 DNA sequence: TGTGCCAGAAGCTTGGCCAGGACAGGCGGGGGGGAAAAACTGTTTTTT.